The clone carrying this TCR beta chain was recorded a few times. This sample was included in a study of response to subunit inactivated influenza vaccine. MiXCR was run by TCRdb on the RT-PCR reads, yielding one entry per CDR3 protein. This table has about 500,000 distinct CDR3 sequences, 6.5% to 8% appearing once. CDR1 DFQATT and CDR2 SNEGSKA come from the germline V gene (reference sequence). V lost 3 bases, J lost 6 bases, and 12 bases lay in between. The CDR3 runs 14 residues. The TCR sequence derives from a man between 50 and 75 years old who received an inactivated influenza vaccine. The rearrangement links TRBV20-1 to TRBJ1-6, with a weak D call TRBD1 (5 bases). Sequences were derived from PBMCs from blood, sampled around 25 months after vaccination. CDR3 DNA sequence: TGCAGTGCTAGGATCCGGGACTTTAATTCACCCCTCCACTTT. Its translation is CSARIRDFNSPLHF.